Reported below is one TCR beta chain. As yet, its antigen is unknown. What went into each PCR as a spike was synthetic TCR analog templates. Assay: immunoSEQ multiplex PCR; the TCRdb copy retains only in-frame clones and omits some. The top ten hold 16% of the sample, which has approximately 48,000 clones, about 90% seen once. These data originate in a study of PD-L1 blockade in urothelial cancer. The overall study: T cells were recovered from blood samples at a median of around 150,000. Study observations and caveats: Patients with below-median pretreatment blood clonality survived longer.

The number of samples from each patient was between 1 and 8, taken pretreatment and on-treatment. The receptor's source is a man between 60 and 70 years old with urothelial cancer. The starting material was PBMCs, obtained around atezolizumab (anti-PD-L1) treatment.

CDR3 bases: TGTGCCAGCAGCCTACAGGGTAGGAGGGAGACCCAGTACTTC. Translating it yields CASSLQGRRETQYF. V usage is TRBV5-4 and J usage is TRBJ2-5; weak D call: TRBD1 (6 bases). Germline V CDR1 and CDR2: SGHNT, YYREEE (reference sequence). There are 14 residues in the CDR3. V gave up 4 bases and J gave up 5 bases, with 15 bases separating them.